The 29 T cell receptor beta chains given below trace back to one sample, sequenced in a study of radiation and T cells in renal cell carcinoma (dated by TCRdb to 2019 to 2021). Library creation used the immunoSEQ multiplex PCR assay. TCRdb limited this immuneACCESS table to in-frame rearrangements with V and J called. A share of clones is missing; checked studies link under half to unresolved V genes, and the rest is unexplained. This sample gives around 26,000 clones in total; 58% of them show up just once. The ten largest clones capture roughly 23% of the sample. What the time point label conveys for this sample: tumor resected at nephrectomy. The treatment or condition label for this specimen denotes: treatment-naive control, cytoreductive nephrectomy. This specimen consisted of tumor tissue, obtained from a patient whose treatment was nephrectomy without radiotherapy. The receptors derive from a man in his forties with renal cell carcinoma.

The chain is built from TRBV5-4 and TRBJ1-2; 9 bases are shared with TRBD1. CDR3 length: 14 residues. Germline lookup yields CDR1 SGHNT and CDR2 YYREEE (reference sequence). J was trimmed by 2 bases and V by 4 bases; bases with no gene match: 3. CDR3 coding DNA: TGTGCCAGCAGCGGCGACAGGGGGAACTATGGCTACACCTTC. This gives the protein CASSGDRGNYGYTF.

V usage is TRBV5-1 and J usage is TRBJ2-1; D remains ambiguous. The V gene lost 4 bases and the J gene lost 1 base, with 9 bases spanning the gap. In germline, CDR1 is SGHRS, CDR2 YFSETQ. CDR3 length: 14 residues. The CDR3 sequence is CASSTESSYNEQFF. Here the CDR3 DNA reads TGCGCCAGCAGCACGGAGTCTTCCTACAATGAGCAGTTCTTC.

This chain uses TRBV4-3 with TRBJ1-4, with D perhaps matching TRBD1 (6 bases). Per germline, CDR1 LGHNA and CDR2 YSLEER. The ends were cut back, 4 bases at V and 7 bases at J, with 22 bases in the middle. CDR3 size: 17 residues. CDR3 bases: TGCGCCAGCAGCCTGACAGGTTATCCCTCCTCGGGTGAAAAACTGTTTTTT. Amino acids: CASSLTGYPSSGEKLFF.

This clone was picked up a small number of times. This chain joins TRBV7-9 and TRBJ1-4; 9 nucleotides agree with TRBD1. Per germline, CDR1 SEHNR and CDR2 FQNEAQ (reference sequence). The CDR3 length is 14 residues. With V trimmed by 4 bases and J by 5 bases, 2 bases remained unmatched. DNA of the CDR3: TGTGCCAGCAGCTCCGGACAGGGGAATGAAAAACTGTTTTTT. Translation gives CASSSGQGNEKLFF.

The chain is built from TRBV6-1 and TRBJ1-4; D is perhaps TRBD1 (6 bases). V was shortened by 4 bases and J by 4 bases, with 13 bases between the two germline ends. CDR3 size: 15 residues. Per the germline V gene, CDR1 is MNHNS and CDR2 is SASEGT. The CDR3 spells CASSGTDRLNEKLFF. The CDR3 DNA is TGTGCCAGCAGTGGGACGGACAGACTTAATGAAAAACTGTTTTTT.

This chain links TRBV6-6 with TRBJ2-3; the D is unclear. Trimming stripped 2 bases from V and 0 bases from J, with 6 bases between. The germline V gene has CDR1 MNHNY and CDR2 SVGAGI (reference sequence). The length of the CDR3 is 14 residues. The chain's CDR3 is CASSYGVSTDTQYF. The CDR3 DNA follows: TGTGCCAGCAGTTACGGGGTTAGCACAGATACGCAGTATTTT.

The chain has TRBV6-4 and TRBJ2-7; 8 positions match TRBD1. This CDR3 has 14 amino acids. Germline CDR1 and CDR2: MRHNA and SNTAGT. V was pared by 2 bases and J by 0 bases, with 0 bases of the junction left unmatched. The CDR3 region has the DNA TGTGCCAGCAGTGACGGGACAGGCTCCTACGAGCAGTACTTC. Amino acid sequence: CASSDGTGSYEQYF.

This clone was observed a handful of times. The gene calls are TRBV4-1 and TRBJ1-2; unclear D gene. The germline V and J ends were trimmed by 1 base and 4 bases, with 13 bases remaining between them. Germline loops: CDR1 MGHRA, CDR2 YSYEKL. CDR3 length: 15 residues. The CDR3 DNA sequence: TGCGCCAGCAGCCAAGGTGGAGCTGATCTCTATGGCTACACCTTC. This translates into CASSQGGADLYGYTF.

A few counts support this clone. The CDR3, as DNA: TGTGCCAGCAGCTCCTACGGGGTGAACACTGAAGCTTTCTTT. This encodes CASSSYGVNTEAFF. The chain carries TRBV5-4 and TRBJ1-1; D gene unclear. Trimming pared 3 bases from V and 0 bases from J, leaving 9 bases between. This CDR3 is 14 amino acids long. Germline V gene data show CDR1 as SGHNT and CDR2 as YYREEE (reference sequence).

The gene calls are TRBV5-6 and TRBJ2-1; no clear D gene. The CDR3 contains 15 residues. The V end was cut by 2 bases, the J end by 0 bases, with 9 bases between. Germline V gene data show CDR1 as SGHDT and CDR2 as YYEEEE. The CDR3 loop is CASSFGWGSYNEQFF. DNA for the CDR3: TGTGCCAGCAGCTTTGGTTGGGGCTCCTACAATGAGCAGTTCTTC.

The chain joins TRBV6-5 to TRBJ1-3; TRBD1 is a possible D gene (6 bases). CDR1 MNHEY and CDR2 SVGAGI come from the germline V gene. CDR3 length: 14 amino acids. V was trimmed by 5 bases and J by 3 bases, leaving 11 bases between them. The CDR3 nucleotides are TGTGCCAGCAGTACCGGGACACGTGGAAACACCATATATTTT. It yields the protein CASSTGTRGNTIYF.

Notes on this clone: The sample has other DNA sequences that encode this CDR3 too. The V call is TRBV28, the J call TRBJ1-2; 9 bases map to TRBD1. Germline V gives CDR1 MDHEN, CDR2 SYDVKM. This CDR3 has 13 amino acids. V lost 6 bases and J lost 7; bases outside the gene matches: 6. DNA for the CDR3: TGTGCCAGCAGCCGGGGACAGGGTGGTGGCTACACCTTC. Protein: CASSRGQGGGYTF.

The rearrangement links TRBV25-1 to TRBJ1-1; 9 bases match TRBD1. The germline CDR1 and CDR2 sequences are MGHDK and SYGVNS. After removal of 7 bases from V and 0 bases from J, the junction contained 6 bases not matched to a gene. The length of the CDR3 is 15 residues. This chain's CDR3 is CASIKQGAMNTEAFF. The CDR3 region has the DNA TGTGCCAGCATCAAACAGGGGGCCATGAACACTGAAGCTTTCTTT.

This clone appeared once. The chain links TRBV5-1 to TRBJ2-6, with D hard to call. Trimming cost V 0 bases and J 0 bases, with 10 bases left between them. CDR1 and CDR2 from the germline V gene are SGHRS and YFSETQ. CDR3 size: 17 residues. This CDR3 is CASSLESGSSGANVLTF. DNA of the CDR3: TGCGCCAGCAGCTTGGAGTCGGGTAGCTCTGGGGCCAACGTCCTGACTTTC. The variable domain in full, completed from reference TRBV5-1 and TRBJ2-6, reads KAGVTQTPRYLIKTRGQQVTLSCSPISGHRSVSWYQQTPGQGLQFLFEYFSETQRNKGNFPGRFSGRQFSNSRSEMNVSTLELGDSALYLCASSLESGSSGANVLTFGAGSRLTVL.

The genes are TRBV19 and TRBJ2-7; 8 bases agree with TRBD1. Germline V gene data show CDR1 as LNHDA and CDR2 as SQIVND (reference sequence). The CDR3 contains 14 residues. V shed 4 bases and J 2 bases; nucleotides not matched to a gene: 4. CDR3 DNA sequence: TGTGCCAGTAGTAAGACAGGGGTCCCCTACGAGCAGTACTTC. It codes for CASSKTGVPYEQYF.

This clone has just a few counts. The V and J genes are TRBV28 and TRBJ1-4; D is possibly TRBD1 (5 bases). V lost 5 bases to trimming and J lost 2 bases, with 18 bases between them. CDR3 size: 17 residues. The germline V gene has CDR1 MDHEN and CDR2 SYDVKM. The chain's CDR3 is CASSGLVQGVTNEKLFF. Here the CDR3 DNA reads TGTGCCAGCAGTGGGCTTGTCCAGGGAGTGACTAATGAAAAACTGTTTTTT.

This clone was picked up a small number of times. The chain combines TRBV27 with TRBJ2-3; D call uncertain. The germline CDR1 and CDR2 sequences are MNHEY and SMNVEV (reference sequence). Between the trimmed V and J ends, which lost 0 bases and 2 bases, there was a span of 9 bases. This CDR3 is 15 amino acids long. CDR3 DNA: TGTGCCAGCAGTTTATCGGCGGCTTCCACAGATACGCAGTATTTT. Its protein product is CASSLSAASTDTQYF.

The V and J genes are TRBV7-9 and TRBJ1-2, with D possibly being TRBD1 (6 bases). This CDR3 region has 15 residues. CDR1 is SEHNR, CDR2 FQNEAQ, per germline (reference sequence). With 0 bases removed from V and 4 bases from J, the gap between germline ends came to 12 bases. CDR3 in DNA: TGTGCCAGCAGCTTAGCCGGCAGGGGCCTCTATGGCTACACCTTC. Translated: CASSLAGRGLYGYTF.

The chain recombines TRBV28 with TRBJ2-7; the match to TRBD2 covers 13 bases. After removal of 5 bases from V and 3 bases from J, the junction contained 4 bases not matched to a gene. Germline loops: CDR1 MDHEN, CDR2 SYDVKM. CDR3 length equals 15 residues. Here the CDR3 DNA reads TGTGCCAGCAGTACCGGGACTAGCGGGGACTACGAGCAGTACTTC. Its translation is CASSTGTSGDYEQYF.

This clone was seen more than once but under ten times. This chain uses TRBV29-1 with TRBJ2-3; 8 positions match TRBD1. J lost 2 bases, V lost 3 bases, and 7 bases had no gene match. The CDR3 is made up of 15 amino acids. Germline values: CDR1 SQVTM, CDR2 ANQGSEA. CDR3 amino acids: CSVDSGQGYTDTQYF. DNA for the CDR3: TGCAGCGTTGACAGCGGACAGGGATACACAGATACGCAGTATTTT.

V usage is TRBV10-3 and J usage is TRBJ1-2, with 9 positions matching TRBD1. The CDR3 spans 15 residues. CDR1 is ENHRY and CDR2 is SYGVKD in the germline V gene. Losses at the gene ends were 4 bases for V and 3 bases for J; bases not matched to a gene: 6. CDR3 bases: TGTGCCATCAGTGCCGAGGACAGGGGATACTATGGCTACACCTTC. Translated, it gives CAISAEDRGYYGYTF.

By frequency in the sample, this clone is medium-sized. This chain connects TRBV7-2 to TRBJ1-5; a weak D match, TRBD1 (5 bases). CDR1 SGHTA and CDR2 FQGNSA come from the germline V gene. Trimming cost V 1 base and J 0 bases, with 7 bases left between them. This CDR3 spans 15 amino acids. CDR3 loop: CASSLGGHSNQPQHF. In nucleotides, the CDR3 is TGTGCCAGCAGCTTAGGAGGACATAGCAATCAGCCCCAGCATTTT.

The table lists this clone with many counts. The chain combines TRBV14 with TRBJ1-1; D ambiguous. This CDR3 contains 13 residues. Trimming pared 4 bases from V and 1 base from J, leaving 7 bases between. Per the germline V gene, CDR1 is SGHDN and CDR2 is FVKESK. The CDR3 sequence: CASSPWGNTEAFF. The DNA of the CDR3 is TGTGCCAGCAGCCCCTGGGGGAACACTGAAGCTTTCTTT.

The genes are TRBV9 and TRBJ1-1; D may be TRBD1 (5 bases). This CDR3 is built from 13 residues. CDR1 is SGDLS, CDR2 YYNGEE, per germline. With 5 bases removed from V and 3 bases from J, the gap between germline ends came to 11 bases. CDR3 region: CASRPQGDTEAFF. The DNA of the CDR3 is TGTGCCAGCAGGCCCCAAGGGGACACTGAAGCTTTCTTT.

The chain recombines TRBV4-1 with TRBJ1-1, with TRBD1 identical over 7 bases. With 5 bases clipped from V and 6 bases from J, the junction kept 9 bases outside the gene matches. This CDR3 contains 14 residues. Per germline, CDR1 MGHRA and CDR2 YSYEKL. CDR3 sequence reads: CASSSRQGRAEAFF. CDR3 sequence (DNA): TGCGCCAGCAGCTCACGACAGGGACGCGCTGAAGCTTTCTTT.

The chain's CDR3 is CASKSGQIEAFF. The CDR3 region has the DNA TGTGCCAGCAAATCGGGGCAGATTGAAGCTTTCTTT. The rearrangement uses TRBV28 and TRBJ1-1; D may be TRBD1 (5 bases). CDR3 length: 12 amino acids. CDR1 is MDHEN and CDR2 is SYDVKM in the germline V gene. V was trimmed by 7 bases and J by 7 bases, leaving 13 bases between them.

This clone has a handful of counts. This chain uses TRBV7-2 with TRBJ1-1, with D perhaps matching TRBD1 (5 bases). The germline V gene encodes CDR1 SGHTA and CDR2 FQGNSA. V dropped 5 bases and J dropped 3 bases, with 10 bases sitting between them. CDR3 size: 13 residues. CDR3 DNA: TGTGCCAGCAGCATCGGACACTACACTGAAGCTTTCTTT. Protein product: CASSIGHYTEAFF.

CDR3 loop: CSVVGRAGGKRDEQFF. Written as DNA, the CDR3 is TGCAGCGTTGTAGGCCGAGCGGGAGGGAAGCGAGACGAGCAGTTCTTC. The chain combines TRBV29-1 with TRBJ2-1, with 10 positions matching TRBD2. This CDR3 comprises 16 residues. Per the germline V gene, CDR1 is SQVTM and CDR2 is ANQGSEA. The ends lost 4 bases at V and 10 bases at J; junction bases unmatched: 16.

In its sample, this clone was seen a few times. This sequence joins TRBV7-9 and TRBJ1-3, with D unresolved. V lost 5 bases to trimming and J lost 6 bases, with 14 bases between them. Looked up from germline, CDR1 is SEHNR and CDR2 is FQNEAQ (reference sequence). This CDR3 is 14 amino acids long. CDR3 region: CASSPGFWSNTIYF. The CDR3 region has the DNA TGTGCCAGCAGCCCTGGGTTCTGGTCAAACACCATATATTTT.